The entry below describes one T cell receptor beta chain. The antigen remains unidentified. A universal primer site was created by template switching, with the cDNA bearing unique molecular identifiers. TCRdb re-called the 5' RACE reads through MiXCR, storing one row per CDR3 protein. The sample holds about 520,000 distinct CDR3 sequences; roughly a fifth are singletons and the top ten take about 0.93%. The data originate from a study of identical twins. Study findings and constraints: A partial confounding effect on zero-insertion analyses could come from invariant MAIT and iNKT cells.

The germline CDR1 and CDR2 sequences are MDHEN and SYDVKM. Trimming cost V 5 bases and J 9 bases, with 8 bases left between them. This CDR3 contains 11 residues. Separately, the same data were catalogued under a study of T cells expressing NK-cell markers. This second study notes: HCMV seropositivity characterized seven of the eight sequenced donors, and seronegativity one. Only alpha-beta TCR T cells were sorted in several experiments, using an anti-gamma-delta TCR antibody.

The chain has TRBV28 and TRBJ2-1, with a tentative D call TRBD2 (5 bases). This clonotype was obtained from a woman aged 18-30 years in good health. The sample taken for sequencing was CD4+ T cells sorted from blood. The CDR3, as DNA: TGTGCCAGCAGTCGGGAACTTGAGCAGTTCTTC. It translates to CASSRELEQFF.